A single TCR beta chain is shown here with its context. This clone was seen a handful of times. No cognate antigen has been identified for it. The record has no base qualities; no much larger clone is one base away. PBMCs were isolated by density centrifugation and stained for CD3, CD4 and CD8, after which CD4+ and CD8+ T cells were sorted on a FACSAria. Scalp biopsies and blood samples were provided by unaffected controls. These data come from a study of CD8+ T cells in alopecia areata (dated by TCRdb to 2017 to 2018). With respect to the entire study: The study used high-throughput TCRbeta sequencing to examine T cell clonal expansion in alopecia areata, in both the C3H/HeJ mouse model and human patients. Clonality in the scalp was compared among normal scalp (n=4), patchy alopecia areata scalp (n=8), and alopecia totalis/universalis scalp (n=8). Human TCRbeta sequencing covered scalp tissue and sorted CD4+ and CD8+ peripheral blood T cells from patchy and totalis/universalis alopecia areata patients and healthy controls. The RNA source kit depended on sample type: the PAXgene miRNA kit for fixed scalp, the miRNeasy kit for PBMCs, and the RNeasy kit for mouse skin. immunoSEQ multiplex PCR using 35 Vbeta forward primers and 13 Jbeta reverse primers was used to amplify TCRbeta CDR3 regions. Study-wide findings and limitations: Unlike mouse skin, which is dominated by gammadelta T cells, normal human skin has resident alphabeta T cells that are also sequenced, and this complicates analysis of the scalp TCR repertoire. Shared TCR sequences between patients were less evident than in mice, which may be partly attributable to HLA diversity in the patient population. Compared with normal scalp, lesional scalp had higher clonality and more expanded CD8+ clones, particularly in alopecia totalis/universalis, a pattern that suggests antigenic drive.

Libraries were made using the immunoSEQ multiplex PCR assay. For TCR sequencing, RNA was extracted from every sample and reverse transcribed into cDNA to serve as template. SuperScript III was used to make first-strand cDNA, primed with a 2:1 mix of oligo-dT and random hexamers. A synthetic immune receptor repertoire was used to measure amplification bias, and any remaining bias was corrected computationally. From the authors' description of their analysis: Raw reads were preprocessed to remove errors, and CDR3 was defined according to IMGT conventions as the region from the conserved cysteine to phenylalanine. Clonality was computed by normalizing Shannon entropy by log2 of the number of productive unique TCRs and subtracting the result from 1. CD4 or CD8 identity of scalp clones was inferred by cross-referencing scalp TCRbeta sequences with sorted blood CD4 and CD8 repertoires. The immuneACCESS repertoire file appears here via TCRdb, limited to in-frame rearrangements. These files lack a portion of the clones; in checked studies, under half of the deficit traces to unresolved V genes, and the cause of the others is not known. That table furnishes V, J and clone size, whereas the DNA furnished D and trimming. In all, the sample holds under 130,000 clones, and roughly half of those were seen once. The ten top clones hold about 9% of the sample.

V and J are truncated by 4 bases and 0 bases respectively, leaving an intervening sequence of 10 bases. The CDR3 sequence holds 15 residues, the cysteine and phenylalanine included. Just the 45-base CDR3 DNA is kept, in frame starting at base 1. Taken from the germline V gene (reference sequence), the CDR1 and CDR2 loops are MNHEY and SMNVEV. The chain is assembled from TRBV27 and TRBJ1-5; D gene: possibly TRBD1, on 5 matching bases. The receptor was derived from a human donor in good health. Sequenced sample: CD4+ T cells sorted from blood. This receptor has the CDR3 CASSSRQNSNQPQHF. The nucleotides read TGTGCCAGCAGTTCCCGACAGAATAGCAATCAGCCCCAGCATTTT.